This T cell receptor (beta chain) was documented in a study of memory CD4+ T cells and cytomegalovirus serostatus (dated by TCRdb to the late 2010s). Concerning the study at large: The 33 healthy Belgian adults in the cohort included 9 who were CMV seropositive and roughly 24 who were CMV seronegative. The study sequenced CD4+ memory TCRbeta repertoires of a Belgian cohort with known cytomegalovirus serostatus to replicate a published TCR-based CMV serostatus classifier. Results and caveats for the whole study, not just this receptor: CMV serostatus prediction reached a median bootstrapped AUC of about 0.96 with the original framework and 0.75 to 0.92 with a US-trained random forest. Only CD4+CD45RO+ memory cells were sequenced, unlike the original study, which covered naive and memory CD4+ and CD8+ populations. Of roughly 170 previously reported CMV-associated TCRbeta sequences, about 72 appeared in the CD4+ memory repertoires, each in one to five individuals. A median bootstrapped AUC of about 0.95 with a 95% CI of 0.76-1.00 was achieved on the Belgian cohort by the original-framework classifier. The results were interpreted as suggesting that the CMV-associated TCR signature is mostly present in the CD4+ memory repertoire.

This clone was recorded once. The clone's antigen remains unknown. Per-nucleotide qualities are absent, and no much larger clonotype sits a single base away. The CDR3 starts with the cysteine, ends with the phenylalanine, and has 16 residues. Kept here is only the CDR3 DNA, which spans 48 bases and is read in frame from base 1. V is reduced by 0 bases and J by 4 bases, leaving a spacing of 13 bases between them. Per the germline V gene, SGHRS is the CDR1 and YFSETQ is the CDR2. A FACSAria II was used to sort memory CD4+ T cells, defined as single viable CD3+CD4+CD8-CD45RO+ cells. CMV serostatus was determined using a Roche Elecsys assay that detects serum IgG against CMV pp150, pp28, p38 and p52. Following thawing, total CD4+ T cells were enriched through positive selection using CD4 magnetic microbeads. The samples came from a different study that was designed specifically to examine the CD4+ T cell memory repertoire. Following standard operating procedures, peripheral blood mononuclear cells were isolated and cryopreserved, while serum was kept at -80 degrees C. Staining used CD3-PerCP (BW264/56), CD4-APC (RPA-T4), CD45RO-PE (UCHT1) and CD8-Pacific Orange (3B5) antibodies, with Sytox blue excluding non-viable cells.

Genomic DNA was extracted from sorted cells with the Quick-DNA Microprep Kit. Amplification of TCRbeta DNA was done with the immunoSEQ hsTCRbeta kit, following the protocol from the manufacturer. TCRbeta libraries were sequenced on an Illumina MiSeq instrument. The study's own analysis went as follows. Removing out-of-frame sequences left approximately 2,400,000 distinct TCRbeta sequences, an average of around 67,000 per individual. Each individual was scored by the count of fewer than 200 previously reported CMV-associated TCRbeta sequences and the total productive distinct TCRbeta count. A beta-binomial model was reimplemented in Python, and scikit-learn random forests with default parameters were trained on data from the US cohort. Classifier performance on the Belgian cohort was summarized as median AUC with percentile confidence intervals calculated over 10,000 bootstrap iterations. Entries here come from immuneACCESS through TCRdb and include only in-frame sequences with V and J called. Some clones fail to appear in such tables; in the studies checked, an unresolved V gene covers under half of the shortfall, and the cause of the remainder is unknown. That table furnishes V, J and clone size, whereas the DNA furnished D and trimming. The sample profile shows some 52,000 clones; 65% to 85% of them were found once. The top ten clonotypes cover 1.5% to 2% of the sample.

This sequence originates from an adult in good health and CMV-seropositive. The sequenced sample was memory CD4+ T cells from blood. Recombination linked TRBV5-1 to TRBJ1-4; the D gene cannot be named for sure. Read as DNA, the sequence is TGCGCCAGCAGCTTGGATGTGGGGATTTATAATGAAAAACTGTTTTTT. Its translation reads: CASSLDVGIYNEKLFF.